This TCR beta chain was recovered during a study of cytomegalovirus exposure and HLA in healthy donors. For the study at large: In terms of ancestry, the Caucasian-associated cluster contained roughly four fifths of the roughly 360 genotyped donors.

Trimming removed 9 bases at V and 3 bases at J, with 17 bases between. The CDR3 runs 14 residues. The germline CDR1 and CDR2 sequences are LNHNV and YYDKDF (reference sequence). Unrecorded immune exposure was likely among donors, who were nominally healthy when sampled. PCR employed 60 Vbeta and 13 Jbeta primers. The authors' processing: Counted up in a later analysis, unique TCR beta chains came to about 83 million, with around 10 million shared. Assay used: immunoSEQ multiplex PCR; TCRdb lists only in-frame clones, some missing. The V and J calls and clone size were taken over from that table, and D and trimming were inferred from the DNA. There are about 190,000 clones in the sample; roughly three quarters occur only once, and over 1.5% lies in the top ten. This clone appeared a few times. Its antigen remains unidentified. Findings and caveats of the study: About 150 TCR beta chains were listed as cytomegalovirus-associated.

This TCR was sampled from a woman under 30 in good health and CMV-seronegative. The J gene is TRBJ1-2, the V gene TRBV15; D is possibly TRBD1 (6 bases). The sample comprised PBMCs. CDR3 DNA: TGTGCCACTTCGGACAGAAATACCTACTATGGCTACACCTTC. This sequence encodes CATSDRNTYYGYTF.